These T cell receptor beta chains were read from a single sample in a study of blood T cell repertoires in COVID-19. Generated by immunoSEQ multiplex PCR, the TCRdb table keeps only in-frame clones and is missing some. In the table there are 200,000 or so clones, 88% of which are singletons. Input material: PBMCs or T cells enriched from blood (not recorded which). The receptors were sampled from a woman between 35 and 50 years old with acute COVID-19. Each CDR3 is given with its conserved first and last residue. The D gene is left open where the match is weak. For some rows the clone size is stated as once, few or many, or as a class when expanded; others skip it.

TRBV10-1	once	.	TRBJ1-1	CASSESGRRPGEAFF	TGCGCCAGCAGTGAGTCGGGCAGGCGCCCAGGTGAAGCTTTCTTT
TRBV6-4	.	.	TRBJ1-5	CASSAEVNNQPQHF	TGTGCCAGCAGTGCCGAGGTTAACAATCAGCCCCAGCATTTT
TRBV7-2	.	.	TRBJ1-2	CASSFPGLYGYTF	TGTGCCAGCAGCTTCCCCGGTCTCTATGGCTACACCTTC
TRBV29-1	.	TRBD1	TRBJ1-3	CSAGQDDTIYF	TGCAGCGCGGGACAGGACGACACCATATATTTT
TRBV7-9	.	TRBD2	TRBJ2-2	CASSFFLSGTSDSELFF	TGTGCCAGCAGCTTCTTTCTTTCCGGGACTAGCGATTCAGAGCTGTTTTTT
TRBV15	few	TRBD1	TRBJ1-2	CATSSGTGGNYGYTF	TGTGCCACCAGCTCAGGGACAGGGGGGAACTATGGCTACACCTTC
TRBV5-6	.	.	TRBJ1-2	CASSSINVGGGYTF	TGTGCCAGCAGCTCCATTAACGTGGGAGGCGGCTACACCTTC
TRBV12-5	.	TRBD1	TRBJ1-5	CASGLGQGKLQQPQHF	TGTGCTAGTGGTTTGGGACAGGGGAAGTTACAACAGCCCCAGCATTTT
TRBV2	.	.	TRBJ1-6	CASSDIARNSPLHF	TGTGCCAGCAGTGATATAGCTCGTAATTCACCCCTCCACTTT
TRBV12-5	few	TRBD1	TRBJ1-6	CASGLRGTGTSPLHF	TGTGCTAGTGGTTTGAGGGGGACAGGGACTTCACCCCTCCACTTT
TRBV24-1	.	.	TRBJ2-3	CATSDKRTSTDTQYF	TGTGCCACCAGTGATAAGCGGACCAGCACAGATACGCAGTATTTT
TRBV18	.	.	TRBJ2-2	CASSPLVQGGSTGELFF	TGTGCCAGCTCACCACTTGTGCAGGGAGGATCCACCGGGGAGCTGTTTTTT
TRBV3-1/TRBV3-2	.	TRBD2	TRBJ2-5	CASSSTSGGAETQYF	TGTGCCAGCAGCTCGACTAGCGGGGGGGCGGAGACCCAGTACTTC
TRBV10-3	once	.	TRBJ1-2	CAINPTGSYGYTF	TGTGCCATCAATCCAACGGGTAGCTATGGCTACACCTTC
TRBV7-2	.	TRBD2	TRBJ2-5	CASSTGTSGSEAGTQYF	TGTGCCAGCAGCACTGGGACTAGCGGGAGCGAAGCGGGGACCCAGTACTTC
TRBV18	.	.	TRBJ2-7	CASSPDRRPSYEQYF	TGTGCCAGCTCACCAGACAGGAGACCATCCTACGAGCAGTACTTC
TRBV2	.	.	TRBJ1-5	CASSGGQHQPQHF	TGTGCCAGCAGTGGGGGCCAACATCAGCCCCAGCATTTT
TRBV7-2	few	.	TRBJ2-7	CASSLQRVTYEQYF	TGTGCCAGCAGCTTACAGCGGGTAACCTACGAGCAGTACTTC
TRBV4-3	.	TRBD1	TRBJ1-1	CASSQGTGSANTEAFF	TGCGCCAGCAGCCAAGGGACAGGGTCCGCAAACACTGAAGCTTTCTTT
TRBV10-2	.	.	TRBJ1-2	CASSEDRRNNYGYTF	TGCGCCAGCAGTGAGGACAGGAGGAATAACTATGGCTACACCTTC
TRBV3-1/TRBV3-2	once	TRBD1	TRBJ2-5	CASRSETGVIQETQYF	TGTGCCAGCAGATCCGAAACAGGGGTCATCCAAGAGACCCAGTACTTC
TRBV10-1	few	.	TRBJ1-1	CASSESRGGHTEAFF	TGCGCCAGCAGTGAGTCGAGGGGGGGACACACTGAAGCTTTCTTT
TRBV10-3	once	TRBD2	TRBJ2-1	CAAAGTSGNNEQFF	TGTGCCGCCGCGGGGACTAGCGGGAACAATGAGCAGTTCTTC
TRBV14	.	.	TRBJ1-1	CASSQNQGMNTEAFF	TGTGCCAGCAGCCAAAATCAGGGGATGAACACTGAAGCTTTCTTT
TRBV5-4	.	TRBD1	TRBJ2-7	CASSSVDRDSYEQYF	TGTGCCAGCAGCTCGGTCGACAGGGATTCCTACGAGCAGTACTTC
TRBV5-1	.	.	TRBJ1-6	CASSEGRGNSPLHF	TGCGCCAGCAGCGAAGGACGGGGTAATTCACCCCTCCACTTT
TRBV4-1	.	TRBD2	TRBJ2-3	CASSQDLGLAGLVDTQYF	TGCGCCAGCAGCCAAGACCTGGGACTAGCGGGACTAGTAGATACGCAGTATTTT
TRBV20-1	.	TRBD1	TRBJ2-7	CSASTPRGQGYEQYF	TGCAGTGCTAGTACCCCTCGGGGACAGGGGTACGAGCAGTACTTC
TRBV10-3	.	TRBD1	TRBJ1-1	CAITWDRTSTEAFF	TGTGCCATCACCTGGGACAGGACTTCCACTGAAGCTTTCTTT
TRBV30	.	.	TRBJ1-2	CAWSDQPGAYGYTF	TGTGCCTGGAGTGACCAACCAGGGGCCTATGGCTACACCTTC
TRBV2	.	.	TRBJ2-5	CASRIGEWEETQYF	TGTGCCAGCCGGATCGGGGAATGGGAAGAGACCCAGTACTTC
TRBV4-3	.	.	TRBJ1-2	CASSQDRVSYGYTF	TGCGCCAGCAGCCAAGACAGGGTTAGCTATGGCTACACCTTC
TRBV30	.	.	TRBJ1-3	CAWRMDNSGNTIYF	TGTGCCTGGAGGATGGACAACTCTGGAAACACCATATATTTT
TRBV6-2/TRBV6-3	.	TRBD2	TRBJ2-7	CASSYSLAGGLEQYF	TGTGCCAGCAGTTATTCACTAGCGGGGGGACTCGAGCAGTACTTC
TRBV5-1	.	.	TRBJ2-7	CASRSSGNPHEQYF	TGCGCCAGCAGATCTTCAGGGAACCCCCACGAGCAGTACTTC
TRBV11-2	.	.	TRBJ1-1	CASSLGGVNPNTEAFF	TGTGCCAGCAGTTTAGGAGGTGTGAACCCGAACACTGAAGCTTTCTTT
TRBV5-4	.	.	TRBJ1-6	CASSPLGSSPLHF	TGTGCCAGCAGCCCTTTGGGGAGTTCACCCCTCCACTTT
TRBV7-2	.	.	TRBJ1-1	CASSLVLPEAFF	TGTGCCAGCAGCTTAGTCCTCCCTGAAGCTTTCTTT
TRBV10-3	few	.	TRBJ1-2	CAIDGGYGYTF	TGTGCCATCGACGGGGGCTATGGCTACACCTTC
TRBV7-7	.	TRBD1	TRBJ2-3	CASSSDRTSTDTQYF	TGTGCCAGCAGCTCGGACAGGACCAGCACAGATACGCAGTATTTT
TRBV20-1	.	TRBD2	TRBJ2-4	CSASRGGRVQNIQYF	TGCAGTGCTAGTCGGGGGGGCCGCGTCCAAAACATTCAGTACTTC
TRBV5-1	.	.	TRBJ1-1	CASSNPPGAEAFF	TGCGCCAGCAGCAATCCGCCTGGAGCAGAGGCTTTCTTT
TRBV24-1	.	.	TRBJ2-1	CATSDSSRGGSYNEQFF	TGTGCCACCAGTGATTCTTCTAGGGGGGGATCCTACAATGAGCAGTTCTTC
TRBV7-2	.	TRBD1	TRBJ1-6	CASSLARTGGSSPLHF	TGTGCCAGCAGCTTAGCTAGGACAGGGGGATCTTCACCCCTCCACTTT
TRBV30	once	.	TRBJ1-3	CASSGDGNTIYF	TGTGCCTCCTCGGGGGACGGAAACACCATATATTTT
TRBV7-2	.	.	TRBJ1-5	CASSLVTGYQPQHF	TGTGCCAGCAGCTTAGTCACAGGGTATCAGCCCCAGCATTTT